This TCR beta chain was documented in a study of CD8 T cells in ankylosing spondylitis. Study results and limitations: A motif in TCR beta, a set of about eight highly homologous variants, appeared characteristic of ankylosing spondylitis blood. Matched ankylosing spondylitis synovial fluid reportedly contained a significantly enriched population of disease-linked clones.

Construction of TCR beta libraries was performed using quantitative 5'-RACE with molecular barcodes. TCRdb re-called the 5' RACE reads through MiXCR, storing one row per CDR3 protein. The table lists around 180,000 distinct CDR3 sequences, 15% to 20% of them singletons. In its sample, this clonotype was seen a few times. Its antigen is as yet unknown. The sample consisted of blood, either unsorted or a sorted T cell fraction (not recorded which). The source of this sequence is a male donor under 30 with ankylosing spondylitis or in good health (not recorded which).

This CDR3 is CASSNSEDTQYF. The CDR3, as DNA: TGTGCCAGCAGCAACAGTGAAGATACGCAGTATTTT. The V call is TRBV7-3, the J call TRBJ2-3; unclear D gene. The V gene's germline CDR1 is SGHTA and CDR2 FQGTGA. V was shortened by 5 bases and J by 5 bases, with 8 bases between the two germline ends. There are 12 residues in the CDR3.